Listed here are 8 T cell receptor beta chains from one sample, sequenced in a study of blood T cells in healthy people across ages. Together with a sample-barcoded 5' primer, a J-beta primer mix was included in a second PCR lasting roughly 6 to 12 cycles. TCRdb used MiXCR to reprocess the 5' RACE reads, holding one entry per CDR3 protein. The data show hundreds of thousands of distinct CDR3 sequences, just over 55% seen once. Material: blood. Receptors were obtained from a man aged 40-50 years in good health.

The rearrangement links TRBV7-2 to TRBJ2-1; TRBD2 matches at 8 bases. The V segment lost 5 bases and the J segment 4 bases; nucleotides outside the gene matches: 10. CDR3 length: 16 residues. Germline CDR1 is SGHTA and CDR2 is FQGNSA. The CDR3 loop reads CASSPLGSGGYNEQFF. CDR3 nucleotides: TGTGCCAGCAGCCCGTTAGGAAGCGGGGGATACAATGAGCAGTTCTTC.

This clonotype showed up just a few times. The rearrangement joins TRBV10-3 to TRBJ2-5; D is possibly TRBD1 (5 bases). Trimming stripped 3 bases from V and 4 bases from J, with 18 bases between. This CDR3 region has 16 residues. Germline V gene sequence: CDR1 ENHRY, CDR2 SYGVKD. The CDR3 DNA is TGTGCCATCAGTGATTCGAAACACAGGTCAGCAGAGACCCAGTACTTC. Residues: CAISDSKHRSAETQYF.

V and J are TRBV28 and TRBJ1-2; 7 positions match TRBD1. Germline CDR1 reads MDHEN; CDR2 reads SYDVKM. The V and J ends lost 2 bases and 4 bases, in that order; junction bases with no gene match: 13. This CDR3 region has 17 residues. CDR3 in DNA: TGTGCCAGCAGTTTAACTGTTCTCCAGGGGGTTTTCTATGGCTACACCTTC. Amino acids: CASSLTVLQGVFYGYTF.

The CDR3: CASSSSTGPEAFF. As DNA, the CDR3 is TGTGCCAGCAGCTCGTCGACAGGGCCTGAAGCTTTCTTT. V and J are TRBV7-9 and TRBJ1-1; 7 nucleotides agree with TRBD1. Germline trimming cut 4 bases from V and 6 bases from J; bases unmatched to any gene: 5. Germline CDR1 is SEHNR and CDR2 is FQNEAQ (reference sequence). The CDR3 length is 13 residues.

This clonotype was detected once. The V call is TRBV20-1, the J call TRBJ1-2, with a possible D match to TRBD1 (6 bases). The V gene's germline CDR1 is DFQATT and CDR2 SNEGSKA (reference sequence). The CDR3 runs to 15 residues. Trimming removed 0 bases at V and 4 bases at J, with 15 bases between. The CDR3 is CSARDLRGSIYGYTF. Written as DNA, the CDR3 is TGCAGTGCTAGAGATCTCAGGGGCTCAATCTATGGCTACACCTTC.

The chain combines TRBV9 with TRBJ2-1, with D possibly TRBD2 on 5 matching bases. Germline-derived CDR1 and CDR2 are SGDLS and YYNGEE. CDR3 length: 19 amino acids. Trimming removed 4 bases from V and 5 bases from J, with 28 bases in between. DNA of the CDR3: TGTGCCAGCAGCCCTCTCGGGAACTCCAAACTACCAAGGAACAATGAGCAGTTCTTC. Its translation: CASSPLGNSKLPRNNEQFF. Full variable domain (missing parts from reference TRBV9 and TRBJ2-1): DSGVTQTPKHLITATGQRVTLRCSPRSGDLSVYWYQQSLDQGLQFLIQYYNGEERAKGNILERFSAQQFPDLHSELNLSSLELGDSALYFCASSPLGNSKLPRNNEQFFGPGTRLTVL.

The genes are TRBV6-5 and TRBJ1-2; D not certain. The CDR3 is 15 residues long. Germline V gene data show CDR1 as MNHEY and CDR2 as SVGAGI. V lost 6 bases, J lost 0 bases, and 14 bases lay in between. CDR3 DNA sequence: TGTGCCAGCAGCCGCCGAGTGGCAACTAACTATGGCTACACCTTC. Its translation: CASSRRVATNYGYTF.

The chain uses TRBV5-6 and TRBJ2-5; 15 bases are a match to TRBD2. The end of the DNA is better explained by TRBJ2-7, so the J call may be wrong. The CDR3 consists of 18 residues. Germline loops: CDR1 SGHDT, CDR2 YYEEEE. The CDR3 coding sequence is TGTGCCAGCAGCTTGGTGGGACTAGCGGGAGGTTCGTCAGCCGAGCAGTACTTC. Its translation: CASSLVGLAGGSSAEQYF.